Listed below are T cell receptor beta chains from one sample, sequenced in a study of chemoradiotherapy in HPV16-positive cancers. TCRdb's copy holds only in-frame clones and misses some; the assay was immunoSEQ multiplex PCR. Seen here are approximately 11,000 clones, around 68% observed once, and the top ten hold over 35%. This specimen was acquired from a patient who underwent chemoradiotherapy. The receptor set was obtained from a human donor with HPV-associated anogenital cancer. Each CDR3 is given without its conserved first and last residue. A D gene is named only where the DNA matches it firmly.

>-|TRBJ1-5|10|TRBV19
ASSGPYQPQH
>-|TRBJ1-1|10|TRBV27
ASSFDRTEAF
>-|TRBJ1-2|11|TRBV6-1
ASNRREIYGYT
>-|TRBJ1-2|13|TRBV14
ASSRHLTANYGYT
>TRBD2|TRBJ2-1|13|TRBV7-2
ATEMGLAGYNEQF
>TRBD1|TRBJ1-1|10|TRBV29-1
SVKDRDTEAF
>-|TRBJ2-7|12|TRBV5-6
ASSLWGPPYEQY
>-|TRBJ2-5|13|TRBV4-3
ASSQDQHGQETQY
>TRBD1|TRBJ1-2|15|TRBV19
ASSRTGGAPTNYGYT
>-|TRBJ2-5|11|TRBV9
ASSEDNQETQY
>TRBD1|TRBJ1-1|13|TRBV6-5
ASSYLQGGGTEAF
>-|TRBJ1-4|13|TRBV7-9
ASTDRGGVNEKLF
>-|TRBJ2-7|14|TRBV5-1
ASSLVTGRVDYEQY
>TRBD1|TRBJ2-7|13|TRBV6-1
ASSEAHRGQNEQY
>-|TRBJ1-1|11|TRBV29-1
SVETDMNTEAF
>-|TRBJ2-4|12|TRBV30
AWSLQLAKNIQY